The rows below give T cell receptor beta chains drawn from one sample of a study of shared clonotypes between healthy human individuals. Using immunoSEQ multiplex PCR, the repertoire was profiled, and TCRdb retains in-frame clones only, with some absent. The sample has roughly 490,000 clones; around 80% are singletons. The sample taken for sequencing was PBMCs. The receptors were sampled from a woman between 40 and 50 years old in good health. Some clones in this sample may be carry-over from other donors' samples. Each CDR3 is given with its conserved first and last residue. The order of the fields is V gene, CDR3 length, J gene, D gene, clone size, CDR3 protein, CDR3 DNA. D genes are given only for firm matches. For some rows the clone size is stated as once, few or many, or as a class when expanded; others skip it.

TRBV5-1	15	TRBJ1-1	-	many	CASSLEGSLIGEAFF	TGCGCCAGCAGCTTGGAGGGATCCCTAATCGGGGAAGCTTTCTTT
TRBV19	16	TRBJ2-7	TRBD1	-	CASSIVAGGGTDEQYF	TGTGCCAGTAGTATAGTGGCAGGGGGCGGTACGGACGAGCAGTACTTC
TRBV2	13	TRBJ2-2	-	-	CASSEARAGELFF	TGTGCCAGCAGTGAAGCAAGGGCCGGGGAGCTGTTTTTT
TRBV2	14	TRBJ2-7	TRBD1	-	CASRQATGSYEQYF	TGTGCCAGCAGACAGGCGACAGGGAGTTACGAGCAGTACTTC
TRBV7-8	14	TRBJ2-7	-	-	CASSLVQSSYEQYF	TGTGCCAGCAGCTTAGTACAGAGCTCCTACGAGCAGTACTTC
TRBV7-2	13	TRBJ2-1	TRBD2	-	CASSSRAGLVAFF	TGTGCCAGCAGCTCACGGGCCGGACTAGTCGCGTTCTTC
TRBV28	15	TRBJ2-7	TRBD2	-	CASSAPSGELEEQYF	TGTGCCAGCAGCGCCCCGAGCGGGGAGTTAGAGGAGCAGTACTTC
TRBV19	14	TRBJ2-7	TRBD1	-	CASSSRDRVYEQYF	TGTGCCAGTAGTTCCCGAGACAGGGTCTACGAGCAGTACTTC
TRBV10-3	13	TRBJ1-1	TRBD1	-	CAAGRDSNTEAFF	TGTGCCGCTGGTCGGGACAGCAACACTGAAGCTTTCTTT
TRBV5-1	13	TRBJ2-5	-	few	CASSPGPQETQYF	TGCGCCAGCAGCCCCGGTCCCCAAGAGACCCAGTACTTC
TRBV10-3	14	TRBJ2-7	-	-	CAISDGDRTYEQYF	TGTGCCATCAGTGACGGGGACCGAACCTACGAGCAGTACTTC
TRBV30	12	TRBJ1-5	-	-	CAWSSDNQPQHF	TGTGCCTGGAGTTCCGACAATCAGCCCCAGCATTTT
TRBV18	15	TRBJ1-1	-	few	CASSPQGSLNTEAFF	TGTGCCAGCTCACCCCAGGGATCTCTGAACACTGAAGCTTTCTTT
TRBV19	16	TRBJ2-5	TRBD2	-	CASSIPSGRVQETQYF	TGTGCCAGTAGTATCCCTAGCGGGAGAGTTCAAGAGACCCAGTACTTC
TRBV28	16	TRBJ2-3	TRBD2	-	CASSPGTIRWTDTQYF	TGTGCCAGCAGCCCAGGGACTATCAGATGGACAGATACGCAGTATTTT
TRBV7-9	15	TRBJ2-7	TRBD2	-	CASSLRSSGSYEQYF	TGTGCCAGCAGCTTACGGTCTAGCGGATCCTACGAGCAGTACTTC
TRBV6-1	14	TRBJ1-2	-	-	CASSEVRRGYGYTF	TGTGCCAGCAGTGAAGTGAGGCGGGGTTATGGCTACACCTTC
TRBV4-3	17	TRBJ1-1	-	-	CASSRRAAGTRGTEVFF	TGCGCCAGCAGCCGGCGCGCTGCAGGGACCCGCGGCACTGAAGTTTTCTTT
TRBV7-7	12	TRBJ2-1	-	-	CASSPSGGEQFF	TGTGCTAGCAGCCCTTCAGGCGGTGAGCAGTTCTTC
TRBV28	13	TRBJ1-2	-	-	CASSALGGYGYTF	TGTGCCAGCAGCGCCCTGGGGGGGTATGGCTACACCTTC
TRBV6-4	15	TRBJ2-5	-	-	CASTSLRTCQETQYF	TGTGCCAGCACCAGCTTACGGACTTGCCAAGAGACCCAGTACTTC
TRBV4-2	13	TRBJ2-5	-	-	CASSQEVWETQYF	TGTGCCAGCAGCCAAGAGGTTTGGGAGACCCAGTACTTC
TRBV10-2	14	TRBJ2-7	TRBD1	-	CASRETGRSYEQYF	TGCGCCAGCAGAGAGACAGGGCGGAGCTACGAGCAGTACTTC
TRBV28	14	TRBJ1-3	TRBD1	-	CASGGTVDGNTIYF	TGTGCCAGCGGAGGGACAGTGGATGGGAACACCATATATTTT
TRBV27	12	TRBJ1-3	TRBD1	once	CASSDRGDTIYF	TGTGCCAGCAGTGACAGGGGAGACACCATATATTTT
TRBV29-1	14	TRBJ2-3	TRBD2	-	CSVSSGDSTDTQYF	TGCAGCGTTTCTAGCGGGGACAGCACAGATACGCAGTATTTT
TRBV11-2	15	TRBJ2-2	TRBD1	-	CASSLGQGFTGELFF	TGTGCCAGCAGCCTAGGACAGGGGTTCACCGGGGAGCTGTTTTTT
TRBV7-9	16	TRBJ2-5	-	-	CASSPRQDRSEETQYF	TGTGCCAGCAGCCCTCGACAGGATCGATCAGAAGAGACCCAGTACTTC
TRBV19	13	TRBJ1-5	-	once	CASSKGGEQPQHF	TGTGCCAGTAGTAAGGGAGGCGAACAGCCCCAGCATTTT
TRBV7-9	15	TRBJ2-3	TRBD2	-	CASSTSGSRTDTQYF	TGTGCCAGCAGCACGAGCGGGAGTCGGACAGATACGCAGTATTTT
TRBV5-1	14	TRBJ1-2	-	-	CASSLWQGTGGYTF	TGCGCCAGCAGCTTGTGGCAGGGGACCGGCGGCTACACCTTC
TRBV2	13	TRBJ2-7	-	once	CASSWARPYEQYF	TGTGCCAGCAGTTGGGCCAGGCCCTACGAGCAGTACTTC
TRBV7-3	14	TRBJ1-6	-	-	CASSSQGRDSPLHF	TGTGCCAGCAGCTCACAGGGTCGGGATTCACCCCTCCACTTT
TRBV11-3	14	TRBJ2-1	-	-	CASSLGLAWGEQFF	TGTGCCAGCAGCTTAGGCCTAGCGTGGGGTGAGCAGTTCTTC
TRBV19	12	TRBJ1-1	-	few	CASKGHWAEAFF	TGTGCCAGCAAGGGACATTGGGCGGAAGCTTTCTTT
TRBV11-2	14	TRBJ2-7	-	-	CASSPLVSPYEQYF	TGTGCCAGCAGCCCCCTGGTGAGCCCCTACGAGCAGTACTTC
TRBV2	16	TRBJ2-5	-	many	CASGKGSRDQGETQYF	TGTGCCAGCGGGAAGGGGTCCCGGGACCAAGGGGAGACCCAGTACTTC
TRBV5-4	16	TRBJ1-3	TRBD1	-	CASSLVGRGSGNTIYF	TGTGCCAGCAGCTTGGTGGGCAGGGGGTCCGGAAACACCATATATTTT
TRBV29-1	13	TRBJ1-3	-	-	CSVTRETGNTIYF	TGCAGCGTCACGAGGGAAACTGGAAACACCATATATTTT
TRBV7-7	13	TRBJ1-4	-	-	CASSQHKGEKLFF	TGTGCTAGCAGCCAACATAAGGGAGAAAAACTGTTTTTT
TRBV11-2	17	TRBJ2-5	TRBD2	few	CASSQSGTRIGEETQYF	TGTGCCAGCAGCCAATCCGGGACTAGGATCGGAGAGGAGACCCAGTACTTC